The clone carrying this TCR beta chain was seen a handful of times. What it binds is not known. The J segment lost 7 bases and the V segment lost 4 bases, leaving 3 bases of the junction unmatched. Germline V gene data show CDR1 as SNHLY and CDR2 as FYNNEI. CDR3 length: 12 residues. Primers used in a second PCR of roughly 6 to 12 cycles were a sample-barcoded 5' primer and a J-beta primer mix. MiXCR, run by TCRdb on the 5' RACE reads, gives a single entry per CDR3 protein. This table has about 770,000 distinct CDR3 sequences, under 55% appearing once. This sample is part of a study of blood T cells in healthy people across ages. The study, taken as a whole, reports: Age showed a roughly linear inverse relationship with TCR beta diversity per million T cells.

The V gene is TRBV2, the J gene TRBJ1-1; 7 bases align to TRBD1. Sequences were obtained from blood. This sequence originates from a man aged 60 to 75 in good health. The CDR3 coding sequence is TGTGCCAGCAGTGCGACAGGGATTGAAGCTTTCTTT. Its protein product is CASSATGIEAFF.